This is a list of T cell receptor beta chains from one sample in a study of T cells in tuberculosis. Here immunoSEQ multiplex PCR was the method, and the copy in TCRdb shows in-frame clones only, minus some. The sample includes more than 35,000 clones, approximately 94% of them seen just once. The source was PBMCs, collected at tuberculosis diagnosis. The receptors shown here come from an adult with tuberculosis. The CDR3 runs from the conserved cysteine through the conserved F or W. The D gene is left open where the match is weak. Clone size is stated in some rows and not others, as once, few, many or a class when expanded.

v_gene	j_gene	abundance	d_gene	CDR3aa	CDR3nt
TRBV2	TRBJ1-2	once	.	CASSEVLGGGGYTF	TGTGCCAGCAGTGAGGTTCTCGGAGGTGGCGGCTACACCTTC
TRBV6-5	TRBJ2-3	.	.	CASSVMASGTDTQYF	TGTGCCAGCAGTGTCATGGCTAGCGGCACAGATACGCAGTATTTT
TRBV7-9	TRBJ1-1	.	.	CASSLRGTEGTEAFF	TGTGCCAGCAGCCTCCGGGGGACCGAAGGCACTGAAGCTTTCTTT
TRBV9	TRBJ2-3	.	.	CASSVGDLRADTQYF	TGTGCCAGCAGCGTAGGGGACTTGAGGGCAGATACGCAGTATTTT
TRBV14	TRBJ2-1	medium-sized	.	CASSQVAGINEQFF	TGTGCCAGCAGCCAAGTGGCGGGGATCAATGAGCAGTTCTTC
TRBV9	TRBJ1-6	once	.	CASSEETYAPLHF	TGTGCCAGCAGCGAAGAAACATACGCCCCCCTCCACTTT
TRBV12-5	TRBJ2-2	.	TRBD1	CASAGDRGSTGELFF	TGTGCTAGTGCGGGGGACAGGGGAAGCACCGGGGAGCTGTTTTTT
TRBV19	TRBJ1-4	.	.	CASSLIDRMNEKLFF	TGTGCCAGTAGTCTGATAGACAGGATGAATGAAAAACTGTTTTTT
TRBV7-9	TRBJ1-5	.	.	CASSLIRAAKWNQPQHF	TGTGCCAGCAGCTTAATCAGGGCGGCCAAGTGGAATCAGCCCCAGCATTTT
TRBV2	TRBJ1-5	.	.	CASSVLTWEGNQPQHF	TGTGCCAGCAGTGTCCTCACCTGGGAGGGCAATCAGCCCCAGCATTTT
TRBV5-1	TRBJ2-3	.	.	CASRRGRGVTDTQYF	TGCGCCAGCAGGAGGGGGCGGGGGGTCACAGATACGCAGTATTTT
TRBV19	TRBJ1-5	once	.	CASGEVGNQPQHF	TGTGCCAGTGGAGAGGTGGGCAATCAGCCCCAGCATTTT
TRBV4-3	TRBJ1-5	.	.	CASSQGRDQPQHF	TGCGCCAGCAGCCAAGGTCGCGATCAGCCCCAGCATTTT
TRBV6-1	TRBJ2-1	once	TRBD2	CASSDLGLAGVSEQFF	TGTGCCAGCAGTGACCTGGGACTAGCGGGGGTCAGTGAGCAGTTCTTC
TRBV9	TRBJ2-3	.	TRBD2	CASSKGLAGAYTDTQYF	TGTGCCAGCAGCAAGGGACTAGCGGGGGCCTACACAGATACGCAGTATTTT
TRBV18	TRBJ1-2	once	.	CASSPLNLNYGYTF	TGTGCCAGCTCACCATTAAATCTTAACTATGGCTACACCTTC
TRBV5-1	TRBJ2-1	.	TRBD2	CASSLAGGIWEQFF	TGCGCCAGCAGCTTGGCCGGGGGGATATGGGAGCAGTTCTTC
TRBV28	TRBJ2-7	.	.	CASSFARAYYEQYF	TGTGCCAGCAGTTTTGCGAGGGCCTACTACGAGCAGTACTTC
TRBV6-1	TRBJ1-1	.	TRBD1	CASSEGRQGFGAFF	TGTGCCAGCAGTGAAGGAAGACAGGGGTTCGGGGCTTTCTTT
TRBV14	TRBJ2-5	.	.	CASSQAPGGPTQYF	TGTGCCAGCAGCCAAGCCCCAGGGGGGCCGACCCAGTACTTC
TRBV6-5	TRBJ1-2	.	.	CASSYSSVWGYTF	TGTGCCAGCAGTTACTCCTCGGTTTGGGGCTACACCTTC
TRBV6-1	TRBJ1-6	once	.	CASSELIRDSPLHF	TGTGCCAGCAGTGAACTTATCAGGGATTCACCCCTCCACTTT